The entry below describes one T cell receptor (beta chain). The antigen is unknown. Trimming shortened V by 5 bases and J by 4 bases, and 15 bases separated the two germline ends. From germline, CDR1 is MDHEN and CDR2 SYDVKM. This CDR3 spans 15 amino acids. Assay used: immunoSEQ multiplex PCR; TCRdb lists only in-frame clones, some missing. In the table there are 350,000 to 400,000 clones, roughly 90% of which are singletons. Treatment specified: some 20 received Ad26.COV2.S at low or high dose, single or two shots; about five received placebo; per-sample allocation not given. The samples were gathered on day 63 after the first injection of vaccine or placebo. This adult donor, from Boston, was 18-55 years old. The sample originates from a study of Ad26.COV2.S vaccination and SARS-CoV-2 variants. Study information: The donor belonged to the COV1001 Ad26.COV2.S trial arm. Once, or twice with 56 days between doses, Ad26.COV2.S was given intramuscularly. Study-wide points: There was a possibility that the TCR breadth and depth analyses underestimated total T cell responses.

The V gene is TRBV28, the J gene TRBJ1-5; no clear D. The sequencing used peripheral blood, collected in a trial of Ad26.COV2.S vaccine versus placebo. The receptor's source is a person between 18 and 65 years old who received the Ad26.COV2.S COVID-19 vaccine or a placebo. CDR3 sequence: CASSMGGKANQPQHF. The CDR3, as DNA: TGTGCCAGCAGTATGGGCGGAAAAGCGAATCAGCCCCAGCATTTT.